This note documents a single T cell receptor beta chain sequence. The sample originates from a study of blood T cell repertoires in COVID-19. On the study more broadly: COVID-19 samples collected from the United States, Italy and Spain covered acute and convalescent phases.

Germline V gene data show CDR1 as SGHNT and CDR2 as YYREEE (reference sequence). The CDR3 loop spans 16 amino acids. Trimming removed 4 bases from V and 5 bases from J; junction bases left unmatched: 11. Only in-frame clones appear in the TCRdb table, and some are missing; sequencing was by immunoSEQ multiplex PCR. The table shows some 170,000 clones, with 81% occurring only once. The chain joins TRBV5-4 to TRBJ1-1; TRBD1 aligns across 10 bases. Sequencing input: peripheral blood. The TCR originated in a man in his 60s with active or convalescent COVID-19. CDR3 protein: CASSDELRQGATEAFF. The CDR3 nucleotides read TGTGCCAGCAGCGATGAATTGAGACAGGGGGCAACTGAAGCTTTCTTT.